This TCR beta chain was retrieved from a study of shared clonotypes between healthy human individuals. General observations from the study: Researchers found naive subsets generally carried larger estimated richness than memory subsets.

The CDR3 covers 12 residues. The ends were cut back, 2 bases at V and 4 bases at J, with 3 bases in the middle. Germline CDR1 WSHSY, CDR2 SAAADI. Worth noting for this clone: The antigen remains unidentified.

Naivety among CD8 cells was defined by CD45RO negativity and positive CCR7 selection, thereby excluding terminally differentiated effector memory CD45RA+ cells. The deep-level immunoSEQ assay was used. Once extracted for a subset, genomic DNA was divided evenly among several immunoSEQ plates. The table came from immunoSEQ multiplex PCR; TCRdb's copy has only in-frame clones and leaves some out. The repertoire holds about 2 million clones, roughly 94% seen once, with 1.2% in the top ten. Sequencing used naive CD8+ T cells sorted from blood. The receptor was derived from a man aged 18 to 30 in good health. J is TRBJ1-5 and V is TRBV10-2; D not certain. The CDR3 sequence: CASSEVNQPQHF. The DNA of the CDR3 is TGCGCCAGCAGTGAGGTAAATCAGCCCCAGCATTTT.